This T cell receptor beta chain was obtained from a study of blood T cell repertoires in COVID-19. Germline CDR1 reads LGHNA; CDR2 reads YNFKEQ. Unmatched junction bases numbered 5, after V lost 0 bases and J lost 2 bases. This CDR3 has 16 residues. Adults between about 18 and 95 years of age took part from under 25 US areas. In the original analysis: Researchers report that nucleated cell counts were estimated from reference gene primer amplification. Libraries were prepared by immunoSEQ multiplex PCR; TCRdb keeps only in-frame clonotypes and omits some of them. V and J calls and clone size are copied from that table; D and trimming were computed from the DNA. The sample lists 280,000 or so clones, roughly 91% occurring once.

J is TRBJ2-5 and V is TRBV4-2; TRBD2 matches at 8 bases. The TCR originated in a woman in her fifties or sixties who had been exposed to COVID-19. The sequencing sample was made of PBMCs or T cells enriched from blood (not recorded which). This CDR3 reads CASSQDRGGGQETQYF. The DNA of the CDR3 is TGTGCCAGCAGCCAAGATCGCGGCGGGGGGCAAGAGACCCAGTACTTC.